This record concerns one T cell receptor beta chain sequence. The data were taken from a study of blood T cells in healthy people across ages. For the second PCR, which ran for about 7 to 11 cycles, a sample-barcoded 5' primer and a J-beta primer mix were used. TCRdb processed the 5' RACE reads anew with MiXCR; each CDR3 protein has one entry. Of approximately 1,100,000 distinct CDR3 sequences in the sample, around 43% were seen once. Germline CDR1 SNHLY, CDR2 FYNNEI. Trimming took off 4 bases at V and 8 bases at J, with 9 bases between the two ends. The CDR3 has 12 residues. The sequence derives from a woman between 55 and 75 years old in good health. The chain is built from TRBV2 and TRBJ2-1; D gene uncertain. The sample was blood. The CDR3 here is CASSGGSDEQFF. The CDR3, as DNA: TGTGCCAGCAGTGGTGGCTCCGATGAGCAGTTCTTC. Supplemented by reference TRBV2 and TRBJ2-1, the full variable domain reads EPEVTQTPSHQVTQMGQEVILRCVPISNHLYFYWYRQILGQKVEFLVSFYNNEISEKSEIFDDQFSVERPDGSNFTLKIRSTKLEDSAMYFCASSGGSDEQFFGPGTRLTVL.